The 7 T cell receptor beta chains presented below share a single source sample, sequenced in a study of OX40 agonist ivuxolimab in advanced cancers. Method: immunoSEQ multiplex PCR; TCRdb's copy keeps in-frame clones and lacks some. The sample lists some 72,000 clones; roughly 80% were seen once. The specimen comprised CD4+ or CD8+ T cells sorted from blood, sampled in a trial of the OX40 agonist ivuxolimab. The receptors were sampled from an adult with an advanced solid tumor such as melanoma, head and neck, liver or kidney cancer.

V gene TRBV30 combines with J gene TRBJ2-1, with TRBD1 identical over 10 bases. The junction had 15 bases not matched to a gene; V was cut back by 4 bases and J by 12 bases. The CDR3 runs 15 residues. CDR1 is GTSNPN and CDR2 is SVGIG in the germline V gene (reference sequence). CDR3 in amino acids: CAWKIPGQGSLGQFF. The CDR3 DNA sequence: TGTGCCTGGAAGATCCCGGGACAGGGGTCCCTTGGGCAGTTCTTC.

CDR3 loop: CAWSLTGGFYEQYF. DNA of the CDR3: TGTGCCTGGAGTTTGACAGGGGGGTTCTACGAGCAGTACTTC. V and J are TRBV30 and TRBJ2-7, with 9 bases aligning to TRBD1. Per germline, CDR1 GTSNPN and CDR2 SVGIG (reference sequence). CDR3 size: 14 residues. J lost 3 bases, V lost 2 bases, and 5 bases had no gene match.

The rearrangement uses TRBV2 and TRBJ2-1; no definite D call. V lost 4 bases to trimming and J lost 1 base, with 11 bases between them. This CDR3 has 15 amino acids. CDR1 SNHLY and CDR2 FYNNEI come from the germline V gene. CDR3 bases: TGTGCCAGCAGTGCCTCCCCCCAATCCTACAATGAGCAGTTCTTC. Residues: CASSASPQSYNEQFF.

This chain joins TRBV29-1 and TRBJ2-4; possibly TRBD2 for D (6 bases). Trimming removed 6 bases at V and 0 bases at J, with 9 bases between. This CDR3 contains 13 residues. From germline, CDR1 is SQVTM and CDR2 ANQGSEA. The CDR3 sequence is CSVVGLAKNIQYF. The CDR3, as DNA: TGCAGCGTGGTGGGACTAGCCAAAAACATTCAGTACTTC.

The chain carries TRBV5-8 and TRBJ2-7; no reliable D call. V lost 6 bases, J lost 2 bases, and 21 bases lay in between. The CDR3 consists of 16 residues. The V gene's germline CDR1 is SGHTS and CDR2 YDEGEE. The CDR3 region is CASTRSFMQGTYEQYF. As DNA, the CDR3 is TGTGCCAGCACCCGGAGTTTTATGCAAGGAACCTACGAGCAGTACTTC. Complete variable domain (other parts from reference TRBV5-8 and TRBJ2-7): EAGVTQSPTHLIKTRGQQATLRCSPISGHTSVYWYQQALGLGLQFLLWYDEGEERNRGNFPPRFSGRQFPNYSSELNVNALELEDSALYLCASTRSFMQGTYEQYFGPGTRLTVT.

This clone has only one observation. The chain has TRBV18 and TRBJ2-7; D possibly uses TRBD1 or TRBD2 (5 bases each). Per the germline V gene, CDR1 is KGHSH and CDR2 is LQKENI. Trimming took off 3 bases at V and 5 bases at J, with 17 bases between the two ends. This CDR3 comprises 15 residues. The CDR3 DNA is TGTGCCAGCTCACCCCTGAATGAGGGGCCACACGAGCAGTACTTC. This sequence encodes CASSPLNEGPHEQYF.

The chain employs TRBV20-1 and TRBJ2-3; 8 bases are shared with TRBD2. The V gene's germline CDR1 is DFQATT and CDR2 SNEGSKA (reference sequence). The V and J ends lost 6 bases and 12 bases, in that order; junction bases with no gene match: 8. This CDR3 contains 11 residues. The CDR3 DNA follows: TGCAGTGCGCAAAGTGGACTAGCTCAGTATTTT. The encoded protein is CSAQSGLAQYF.